The clone carrying this T cell receptor beta chain was recorded once. Here immunoSEQ multiplex PCR was the method, and the copy in TCRdb shows in-frame clones only, minus some. This table holds fewer than 150,000 clones, less than 75% found once. The germline gives CDR1 SGHKS, CDR2 YYEKEE (reference sequence). The CDR3 is 19 amino acids. The ends lost 2 bases at V and 0 bases at J; junction bases unmatched: 12. The data derive from a study of blood T cell repertoires in COVID-19. The chain links TRBV5-5 to TRBJ2-1; 9 nucleotides align to TRBD2. Sample: peripheral blood. The receptor's source is a human donor with acute or convalescent COVID-19. The donor label of this sample is uncertain. CDR3 amino acids: CASSFLRAGGSSSYNEQFF. The CDR3, as DNA: TGTGCCAGCAGCTTCCTTCGCGCGGGGGGGTCCAGCTCCTACAATGAGCAGTTCTTC. Full variable domain (remainder filled in from reference TRBV5-5 and TRBJ2-1): DAGVTQSPTHLIKTRGQQVTLRCSPISGHKSVSWYQQVLGQGPQFIFQYYEKEERGRGNFPDRFSARQFPNYSSELNVNALLLGDSALYLCASSFLRAGGSSSYNEQFFGPGTRLTVL.